Below are 15 T cell receptor beta chains sequenced from a single sample in a study of blood T cell repertoires in COVID-19. Sequencing used immunoSEQ multiplex PCR; TCRdb keeps in-frame clones, though not all of them. The table shows over 55,000 clones, with 80% to 90% occurring only once. Sequenced: peripheral blood. These receptors were collected from a human donor in a cohort sampled during active COVID-19.

The chain is built from TRBV5-6 and TRBJ2-7; 7 bases agree with TRBD2. The CDR3 loop spans 14 amino acids. Trimming cost V 4 bases and J 0 bases; bases outside gene matches: 4. Germline V CDR1 and CDR2: SGHDT, YYEEEE. DNA of the CDR3: TGTGCCAGCAGCCGGCGGGAGAGCTCCTACGAGCAGTACTTC. Protein: CASSRRESSYEQYF.

V usage is TRBV18 and J usage is TRBJ2-7; 8 bases are a match to TRBD2. Trimming took 1 base from V and 7 from J; bases not matched to a gene: 12. Germline V lookup: CDR1 KGHSH, CDR2 LQKENI. The length of the CDR3 is 16 residues. The CDR3 is CASSPRGGAGAGEQYF. CDR3 sequence (DNA): TGTGCCAGCTCACCACGGGGAGGAGCGGGAGCTGGGGAGCAGTACTTC.

The chain is built from TRBV4-3 and TRBJ1-2; D possibly corresponds to TRBD1 (6 bases). This CDR3 comprises 16 residues. Trimming left V 0 bases short and J 4 bases short, with 15 bases between. Germline V gene lookup returns CDR1 LGHNA and CDR2 YSLEER. CDR3 nucleotide sequence: TGCGCCAGCAGCCAAGATTTGGGGGCGCCCTCCTATGGCTACACCTTC. This sequence encodes CASSQDLGAPSYGYTF.

The V and J genes are TRBV28 and TRBJ1-4; 9 nucleotides agree with TRBD1. Losses at the gene ends were 6 bases for V and 8 bases for J; bases not matched to a gene: 10. Germline V lookup: CDR1 MDHEN, CDR2 SYDVKM. The CDR3 is 15 amino acids. CDR3 DNA: TGTGCCAGCAGCCATTCCGGGACAGGGAGGGAAAAACTGTTTTTT. This sequence encodes CASSHSGTGREKLFF.

The rearrangement uses TRBV6-5 and TRBJ1-1; the match to TRBD1 covers 10 bases. V trimming: 0 bases; J trimming: 4 bases; junction bases outside the gene matches: 2. Germline loops: CDR1 MNHEY, CDR2 SVGAGI. This CDR3 is 15 amino acids long. For the CDR3, the DNA is TGTGCCAGCAGTTACTCGCGGACAGGGGGCACTGAAGCTTTCTTT. As protein: CASSYSRTGGTEAFF.

V usage is TRBV28 and J usage is TRBJ2-7, with TRBD2 matching over 12 bases. Germline assignment: CDR1 MDHEN and CDR2 SYDVKM. With 3 bases clipped from V and 5 bases from J, the junction kept 11 bases outside the gene matches. The CDR3 is 17 residues long. In nucleotides, the CDR3 is TGTGCCAGCAGTTTTCCCCGATACCTAGCGGGAGGGAACGAGCAGTACTTC. Translation gives CASSFPRYLAGGNEQYF.

This chain links TRBV11-3 with TRBJ2-5, with D maybe TRBD2 (6 bases). Germline V gene sequence: CDR1 SGHNT, CDR2 YENEEA. Trimming removed 5 bases from V and 1 base from J, with 11 bases in between. The CDR3 covers 14 residues. The CDR3 DNA reads as TGTGCCAGCAGCCCGTCCGGGAGCCAAGAGACCCAGTACTTC. Translating it yields CASSPSGSQETQYF.

The chain couples TRBV7-8 to TRBJ2-1, with TRBD2 matching 11 bases. The CDR3 sequence is 16 residues long. V lost 5 bases and J lost 9; bases outside the gene matches: 12. Germline V lookup: CDR1 SGHVS, CDR2 FQNEAQ. DNA of the CDR3: TGTGCCAGCAGCACCCGACTAGCGGGGACGACCGGTGAGCAGTTCTTC. The encoded protein is CASSTRLAGTTGEQFF.

The V call is TRBV6-6, the J call TRBJ1-5, with D possibly TRBD1 on 6 matching bases. This CDR3 spans 14 amino acids. Germline CDR1 reads MNHNY; CDR2 reads SVGAGI (reference sequence). The V and J ends lost 5 bases and 6 bases respectively, with 14 bases between them. CDR3 residues: CASSPGTTRQPQHF. CDR3 nucleotide sequence: TGTGCCAGCAGTCCCGGGACAACACGTCAGCCCCAGCATTTT.

This chain joins TRBV18 and TRBJ1-2; 7 bases agree with TRBD1. The CDR3 is made up of 14 amino acids. Unmatched junction bases numbered 7, after V lost 4 bases and J lost 5 bases. The germline CDR1 and CDR2 sequences are KGHSH and LQKENI. The CDR3 reads CASSRMGQSYGYTF. In DNA form, the CDR3 reads TGTGCCAGCTCACGTATGGGACAGTCATATGGCTACACCTTC.

The chain has TRBV11-3 and TRBJ2-5; tentative D call: TRBD2 (5 bases). Germline V CDR1 and CDR2: SGHNT, YENEEA. The CDR3 extends over 13 amino acids. V dropped 5 bases and J dropped 7 bases, with 14 bases sitting between them. CDR3 DNA: TGTGCCAGCAGCAAGGACTCACTCGGGACCCAGTACTTC. Its protein product is CASSKDSLGTQYF. The full variable domain, completed using reference TRBV11-3 and TRBJ2-5, is EAGVVQSPRYKIIEKKQPVAFWCNPISGHNTLYWYLQNLGQGPELLIRYENEEAVDDSQLPKDRFSAERLKGVDSTLKIQPAELGDSAVYLCASSKDSLGTQYFGPGTRLLVL.

V usage is TRBV5-1 and J usage is TRBJ1-2; D not certain. Germline-derived CDR1 and CDR2 are SGHRS and YFSETQ. The CDR3 has 15 amino acids. The V end was cut by 0 bases, the J end by 3 bases, with 12 bases between. CDR3 residues: CASSLVRYRDYGYTF. The CDR3 nucleotides read TGCGCCAGCAGCTTGGTACGGTATAGAGACTATGGCTACACCTTC.

V is TRBV15 and J is TRBJ2-7, with 11 nucleotides matching TRBD2. The CDR3 is 15 residues long. From germline, CDR1 is LNHNV and CDR2 YYDKDF (reference sequence). V gave up 0 bases and J gave up 6 bases; unmatched junction bases: 4. Here the CDR3 reads CATSRETSGSSEQYF. The CDR3 DNA reads TGTGCCACCAGCAGAGAAACTAGCGGGAGTTCCGAGCAGTACTTC.

The genes are TRBV5-1 and TRBJ1-6; tentative D call: TRBD1 (5 bases). Germline CDR1 is SGHRS and CDR2 is YFSETQ. V lost 4 bases to trimming and J lost 5 bases, with 16 bases between them. The CDR3 sequence is 16 residues long. The CDR3: CASSLAGSQHNSPLHF. The DNA of the CDR3 is TGCGCCAGCAGCCTGGCAGGGTCCCAGCATAATTCACCCCTCCACTTT.

The chain couples TRBV7-2 to TRBJ1-1; TRBD1 aligns across 7 bases. J was trimmed by 6 bases and V by 4 bases; bases with no gene match: 8. The CDR3 contains 14 residues. CDR1 and CDR2 from the germline V gene are SGHTA and FQGNSA. CDR3 DNA: TGTGCCAGCAGCTCCGGACAGGATATAGCTGAAGCTTTCTTT. Translated, it gives CASSSGQDIAEAFF.